Listed below are T cell receptor beta chains from one sample, sequenced in a study of CD8+ T cells in alopecia areata. Generated by immunoSEQ multiplex PCR, the TCRdb table keeps only in-frame clones and is missing some. The table records about 140,000 clones, nearly 55% of them present only once. The input for sequencing was CD8+ T cells sorted from blood, taken at week 4, from a patient treated with tofacitinib. The receptors shown here come from a human donor with alopecia areata. Both conserved end residues are part of each CDR3. A D gene is named only where the DNA matches it firmly. Size values are once, few and many counts, or a class for expanded clones, and some rows have none.

D gene: TRBD2; clone size: -; V gene: TRBV7-8; J gene: TRBJ2-5; CDR3 DNA: TGTGCCAGCAGCTTAACTAGCGGGGGGAAGGAGACCCAGTACTTC; CDR3 protein: CASSLTSGGKETQYF
D gene: -; clone size: few; V gene: TRBV4-1; J gene: TRBJ1-6; CDR3 DNA: TGCGCCAGCAGCCAAGGTGGGGCTTCACCCCTCCACTTT; CDR3 protein: CASSQGGASPLHF
D gene: -; clone size: -; V gene: TRBV5-1; J gene: TRBJ2-7; CDR3 DNA: TGCGCCAGCAGCTCCGGCACCCTCTCCTACGAGCAGTACTTC; CDR3 protein: CASSSGTLSYEQYF
D gene: -; clone size: -; V gene: TRBV27; J gene: TRBJ1-2; CDR3 DNA: TGTGCCAGCAGGCAGATGACTAACTATGGCTACACCTTC; CDR3 protein: CASRQMTNYGYTF
D gene: -; clone size: -; V gene: TRBV9; J gene: TRBJ2-7; CDR3 DNA: TGTGCCAGCAGCGTAGCGGACAGTGGCACCTACGAGCAGTACTTC; CDR3 protein: CASSVADSGTYEQYF
D gene: -; clone size: once; V gene: TRBV4-3; J gene: TRBJ2-5; CDR3 DNA: TGCGCCAGCAGCCCCGGACCAAACGAGGAAGAGACCCAGTACTTC; CDR3 protein: CASSPGPNEEETQYF
D gene: -; clone size: -; V gene: TRBV4-1; J gene: TRBJ2-1; CDR3 DNA: TGCGCCAGCAGCCTAAGAGGGGTTCCCTACAATGAGCAGTTCTTC; CDR3 protein: CASSLRGVPYNEQFF
D gene: TRBD2; clone size: -; V gene: TRBV7-3; J gene: TRBJ2-7; CDR3 DNA: TGTGCCAGCAGCTTAGAGGCGGGGGAGTTCTACGAGCAGTACTTC; CDR3 protein: CASSLEAGEFYEQYF
D gene: -; clone size: -; V gene: TRBV5-6; J gene: TRBJ1-1; CDR3 DNA: TGTGCCAGCAGCTTGGGACAGTCCTTTGAAGCTTTCTTT; CDR3 protein: CASSLGQSFEAFF
D gene: TRBD2; clone size: -; V gene: TRBV27; J gene: TRBJ2-1; CDR3 DNA: TGTGCCAGCAGCGCTGACTTAGCGGGGGGGTATGAGCAGTTCTTC; CDR3 protein: CASSADLAGGYEQFF
D gene: TRBD1; clone size: once; V gene: TRBV13; J gene: TRBJ2-5; CDR3 DNA: TGTGCCAGCAGCCTGGGGACAGGGGAAGAGACCCAGTACTTC; CDR3 protein: CASSLGTGEETQYF
D gene: TRBD1; clone size: few; V gene: TRBV30; J gene: TRBJ2-1; CDR3 DNA: TGTGCCTGGAGGATCACAGGGGGTGGATACAATGAGCAGTTCTTC; CDR3 protein: CAWRITGGGYNEQFF
D gene: -; clone size: -; V gene: TRBV30; J gene: TRBJ1-1; CDR3 DNA: TGTGCCTCCCGGAGAGGAGCGAACACTGAAGCTTTCTTT; CDR3 protein: CASRRGANTEAFF
D gene: -; clone size: -; V gene: TRBV19; J gene: TRBJ2-7; CDR3 DNA: TGTGCCAGTAGTAGGAGCTCCTACGAGCAGTACTTC; CDR3 protein: CASSRSSYEQYF
D gene: -; clone size: -; V gene: TRBV30; J gene: TRBJ2-2; CDR3 DNA: TGTGCCTGGGTACCACCGCTGAGGGTGGGCACCGGGGAGCTGTTTTTT; CDR3 protein: CAWVPPLRVGTGELFF
D gene: -; clone size: -; V gene: TRBV30; J gene: TRBJ1-5; CDR3 DNA: TGTGCCTGGAGTGTATTACAGGGAAATCAGCCCCAGCATTTT; CDR3 protein: CAWSVLQGNQPQHF
D gene: TRBD1; clone size: -; V gene: TRBV7-9; J gene: TRBJ2-7; CDR3 DNA: TGTGCCAGCGGAAACCGGGACAGTAGGTACGAGCAGTACTTC; CDR3 protein: CASGNRDSRYEQYF
D gene: TRBD1; clone size: -; V gene: TRBV4-3; J gene: TRBJ2-7; CDR3 DNA: TGCGCCAGCAGCCAAGATCGGGGAACAGGGGCCCGTGAGCAGTACTTC; CDR3 protein: CASSQDRGTGAREQYF
D gene: -; clone size: -; V gene: TRBV4-1; J gene: TRBJ2-5; CDR3 DNA: TGCGCCAGCAGCCAAATAGGAAGCGGACAGCAAGAGACCCAGTACTTC; CDR3 protein: CASSQIGSGQQETQYF
D gene: -; clone size: -; V gene: TRBV20-1; J gene: TRBJ2-7; CDR3 DNA: TGCAGTGCTCTACTTGAGGGTGAGCAGTACTTC; CDR3 protein: CSALLEGEQYF
D gene: -; clone size: -; V gene: TRBV13; J gene: TRBJ2-6; CDR3 DNA: TGTGCCAGCAGCTTAGGCAGGGCTGGGGCCAACGTCCTGACTTTC; CDR3 protein: CASSLGRAGANVLTF
D gene: TRBD1; clone size: once; V gene: TRBV5-6; J gene: TRBJ2-7; CDR3 DNA: TGTGCCAGCAGCTCCACAGGGGCCGAGCAGTACTTC; CDR3 protein: CASSSTGAEQYF
D gene: -; clone size: few; V gene: TRBV29-1; J gene: TRBJ2-7; CDR3 DNA: TGCAGCGTTGAAGAAGGCAGAACCTACGAGCAGTACTTC; CDR3 protein: CSVEEGRTYEQYF
D gene: -; clone size: -; V gene: TRBV4-1; J gene: TRBJ2-5; CDR3 DNA: TGCGCCAGCAGCCAACTAGTAGGGGGAGAGACCCAGTACTTC; CDR3 protein: CASSQLVGGETQYF
D gene: -; clone size: -; V gene: TRBV30; J gene: TRBJ2-1; CDR3 DNA: TGTGCCTGGAGTGGCAATGAGCAGTTCTTC; CDR3 protein: CAWSGNEQFF
D gene: TRBD1; clone size: -; V gene: TRBV29-1; J gene: TRBJ2-5; CDR3 DNA: TGCAGCGTTGCGACAGGGGAGGAGACCCAGTACTTC; CDR3 protein: CSVATGEETQYF
D gene: TRBD2; clone size: few; V gene: TRBV10-3; J gene: TRBJ2-3; CDR3 DNA: TGTGCCATCAGTGAGTCCCCACTGGAGCGGGGTCCCACAGATACGCAGTATTTT; CDR3 protein: CAISESPLERGPTDTQYF
D gene: -; clone size: -; V gene: TRBV11-2; J gene: TRBJ2-2; CDR3 DNA: TGTGCCAGCAGCTTGAGGGCCGCGAACACCGGGGAGCTGTTTTTT; CDR3 protein: CASSLRAANTGELFF
D gene: -; clone size: -; V gene: TRBV15; J gene: TRBJ2-5; CDR3 DNA: TGTGCCACCAGGGGCTCCTTCGAGACCCAGTACTTC; CDR3 protein: CATRGSFETQYF
D gene: TRBD1; clone size: -; V gene: TRBV7-9; J gene: TRBJ1-2; CDR3 DNA: TGTGCCAGCAGCCCGGGACAGCTCTATGGCTACACCTTC; CDR3 protein: CASSPGQLYGYTF
D gene: -; clone size: -; V gene: TRBV27; J gene: TRBJ2-7; CDR3 DNA: TGTGCCAGCAGTTATACTGGCCCCAGGGGGACTCCGGCCCACGAGCAGTACTTC; CDR3 protein: CASSYTGPRGTPAHEQYF
D gene: TRBD2; clone size: -; V gene: TRBV6-4; J gene: TRBJ2-2; CDR3 DNA: TGTGCCAGCAGTGAAAGCGGGGGGGCCACCGGGGAGCTGTTTTTT; CDR3 protein: CASSESGGATGELFF
D gene: TRBD1; clone size: -; V gene: TRBV7-9; J gene: TRBJ1-2; CDR3 DNA: TGTGCCAGCAGCTTAGTCCTACGGACAGGGGTCGATGGCTACACCTTC; CDR3 protein: CASSLVLRTGVDGYTF
D gene: TRBD1; clone size: few; V gene: TRBV19; J gene: TRBJ1-5; CDR3 DNA: TGTGCCAGTAGTAGTGACAGGGTCGGAAATCAGCCCCAGCATTTT; CDR3 protein: CASSSDRVGNQPQHF
D gene: -; clone size: few; V gene: TRBV29-1; J gene: TRBJ2-5; CDR3 DNA: TGCAGCGTTGATTCGGGCGGCGACCAAGAGACCCAGTACTTC; CDR3 protein: CSVDSGGDQETQYF
D gene: -; clone size: -; V gene: TRBV9; J gene: TRBJ2-5; CDR3 DNA: TGTGCCAGCAGCGTATCCGGCGGGGACCAAGAGACCCAGTACTTC; CDR3 protein: CASSVSGGDQETQYF
D gene: TRBD1; clone size: -; V gene: TRBV5-1; J gene: TRBJ1-5; CDR3 DNA: TGCGCCAGCAGCTTGTTACCTCGGACAGGTGGTGGAAATCAGCCCCAGCATTTT; CDR3 protein: CASSLLPRTGGGNQPQHF
D gene: -; clone size: -; V gene: TRBV6-6; J gene: TRBJ2-7; CDR3 DNA: TGTGCCAGCAGTAAGACAACTTTGGAGCAGTACTTC; CDR3 protein: CASSKTTLEQYF
D gene: -; clone size: -; V gene: TRBV5-1; J gene: TRBJ2-4; CDR3 DNA: TGCGCCAGCCGTCAGGCCCCACTACTAGCTGCCAAAAACATTCAGTACTTC; CDR3 protein: CASRQAPLLAAKNIQYF
D gene: -; clone size: -; V gene: TRBV2; J gene: TRBJ1-2; CDR3 DNA: TGTGCCAGCAGTGATATAAGGGGCAAGCATGGCTACACCTTC; CDR3 protein: CASSDIRGKHGYTF
D gene: -; clone size: -; V gene: TRBV4-1; J gene: TRBJ1-2; CDR3 DNA: TGCGCCAGCAGCCAAAACAATAACTATGGCTACACCTTC; CDR3 protein: CASSQNNNYGYTF
D gene: -; clone size: few; V gene: TRBV30; J gene: TRBJ1-2; CDR3 DNA: TGTGCCTGGAGCTACGGGACGGAGTATGGCTACACCTTC; CDR3 protein: CAWSYGTEYGYTF
D gene: -; clone size: -; V gene: TRBV13; J gene: TRBJ2-5; CDR3 DNA: TGTGTCAGCAGCTACAGGACGGCCAGGGAGACCCAGTACTTC; CDR3 protein: CVSSYRTARETQYF
D gene: TRBD1; clone size: -; V gene: TRBV25-1; J gene: TRBJ1-1; CDR3 DNA: TGTGCCAGCAGGACAGGGGCCGTCACTGAAGCTTTCTTT; CDR3 protein: CASRTGAVTEAFF
D gene: TRBD1; clone size: few; V gene: TRBV13; J gene: TRBJ2-5; CDR3 DNA: TGTGCCAGCAGCTTGGACAGGGCTGAGACCCAGTACTTC; CDR3 protein: CASSLDRAETQYF
D gene: -; clone size: once; V gene: TRBV29-1; J gene: TRBJ2-7; CDR3 DNA: TGCAGCGTATCCGGGGGGACAGGATCCTCCTACGAGCAGTACTTC; CDR3 protein: CSVSGGTGSSYEQYF
D gene: -; clone size: once; V gene: TRBV6-5; J gene: TRBJ2-5; CDR3 DNA: TGTGCCAGCAGTTACTGGACGGGTGAGGAGACCCAGTACTTC; CDR3 protein: CASSYWTGEETQYF
D gene: -; clone size: -; V gene: TRBV10-3; J gene: TRBJ1-1; CDR3 DNA: TGTGCCATCGGCAGGGACCTGAACACTGAAGCTTTCTTT; CDR3 protein: CAIGRDLNTEAFF
D gene: -; clone size: once; V gene: TRBV4-1; J gene: TRBJ2-3; CDR3 DNA: TGCGCCAGCAGCCAAGAGCCAGGTAGCACAGATACGCAGTATTTT; CDR3 protein: CASSQEPGSTDTQYF
D gene: -; clone size: once; V gene: TRBV7-2; J gene: TRBJ2-3; CDR3 DNA: TGTGCCAGCAGCTTCAGCTTTACAGATACGCAGTATTTT; CDR3 protein: CASSFSFTDTQYF
D gene: -; clone size: -; V gene: TRBV11-2; J gene: TRBJ2-5; CDR3 DNA: TGTGCCAGCAGCCTAGATTCGGAGACCCAGTACTTC; CDR3 protein: CASSLDSETQYF
D gene: -; clone size: -; V gene: TRBV10-3; J gene: TRBJ1-2; CDR3 DNA: TGTGCCACCGAAGGGGGGGTCGGTGGCTACACCTTC; CDR3 protein: CATEGGVGGYTF
D gene: -; clone size: -; V gene: TRBV7-3; J gene: TRBJ2-7; CDR3 DNA: TGTGCCAGCAGCTCTTATCAGGGGTATGAGCAGTACTTC; CDR3 protein: CASSSYQGYEQYF
D gene: -; clone size: -; V gene: TRBV30; J gene: TRBJ1-2; CDR3 DNA: TGTGCCTGGAGTGTAGGGGACAACGTCTTCTATGGCTACACCTTC; CDR3 protein: CAWSVGDNVFYGYTF